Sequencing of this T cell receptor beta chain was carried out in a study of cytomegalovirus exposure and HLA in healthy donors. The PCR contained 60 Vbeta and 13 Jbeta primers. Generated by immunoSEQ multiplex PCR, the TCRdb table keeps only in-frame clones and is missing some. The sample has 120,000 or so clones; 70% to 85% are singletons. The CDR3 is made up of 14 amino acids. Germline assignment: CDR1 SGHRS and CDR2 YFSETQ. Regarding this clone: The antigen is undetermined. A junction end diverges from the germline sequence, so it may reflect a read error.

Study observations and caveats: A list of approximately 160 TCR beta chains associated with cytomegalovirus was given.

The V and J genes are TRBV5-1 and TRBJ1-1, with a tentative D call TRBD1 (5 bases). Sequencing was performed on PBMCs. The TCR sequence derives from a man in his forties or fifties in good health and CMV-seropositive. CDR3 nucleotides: TGCGCCAGCAGCCAGACAGCCGTGAACACTGAAGCTTCCTTT. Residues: CASSQTAVNTEASF.